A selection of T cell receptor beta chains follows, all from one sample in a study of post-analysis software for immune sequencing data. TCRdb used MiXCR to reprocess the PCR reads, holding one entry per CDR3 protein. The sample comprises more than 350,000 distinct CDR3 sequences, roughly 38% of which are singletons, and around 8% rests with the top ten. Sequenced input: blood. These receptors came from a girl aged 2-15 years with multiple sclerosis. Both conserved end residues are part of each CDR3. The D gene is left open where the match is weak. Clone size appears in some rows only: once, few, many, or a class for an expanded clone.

CDR3aa: CSADRDSEETQYF; CDR3nt: TGCAGTGCCGACCGGGACTCAGAAGAGACCCAGTACTTC; abundance: -; v_gene: TRBV20-1; d_gene: -; j_gene: TRBJ2-5
CDR3aa: CASSPEAGGTDTQYF; CDR3nt: TGTGCCAGCAGTCCCGAAGCGGGGGGAACAGATACGCAGTATTTT; abundance: -; v_gene: TRBV12-3/TRBV12-4; d_gene: TRBD2; j_gene: TRBJ2-3
CDR3aa: CASSPVRGPRTDTQYF; CDR3nt: TGCGCCAGCAGCCCGGTCAGGGGGCCTCGCACAGATACGCAGTATTTT; abundance: few; v_gene: TRBV4-1; d_gene: TRBD1; j_gene: TRBJ2-3
CDR3aa: CASGRAGRRDTQYF; CDR3nt: TGCGCCAGCGGGAGAGCGGGAAGGAGAGATACGCAGTATTTT; abundance: -; v_gene: TRBV5-1; d_gene: TRBD2; j_gene: TRBJ2-3
CDR3aa: CASSARKGHSPLHF; CDR3nt: TGTGCCAGCAGTGCTAGGAAGGGCCATTCACCCCTCCACTTT; abundance: -; v_gene: TRBV2; d_gene: -; j_gene: TRBJ1-6
CDR3aa: CASSLTGAQSPLHF; CDR3nt: TGTGCCAGCAGCCTGACTGGGGCACAGTCACCCCTCCACTTT; abundance: -; v_gene: TRBV7-9; d_gene: -; j_gene: TRBJ1-6
CDR3aa: CSVGGGEQYF; CDR3nt: TGCAGCGTTGGGGGGGGCGAGCAGTACTTC; abundance: -; v_gene: TRBV29-1; d_gene: TRBD2; j_gene: TRBJ2-7
CDR3aa: CASSLEWQKETQYF; CDR3nt: TGTGCCAGCAGCTTAGAATGGCAGAAAGAGACCCAGTACTTC; abundance: once; v_gene: TRBV7-2; d_gene: -; j_gene: TRBJ2-5
CDR3aa: CATSIQKGSYEQYF; CDR3nt: TGTGCCACCAGCATCCAGAAAGGTTCCTACGAGCAGTACTTC; abundance: few; v_gene: TRBV15; d_gene: -; j_gene: TRBJ2-7
CDR3aa: CASNLGGWELFF; CDR3nt: TGTGCCAGCAACCTAGGAGGTTGGGAGCTGTTTTTT; abundance: -; v_gene: TRBV6-2/TRBV6-3; d_gene: -; j_gene: TRBJ2-2
CDR3aa: CSAHRDRGYNEQFF; CDR3nt: TGCAGTGCCCACCGGGACAGGGGTTACAATGAGCAGTTCTTC; abundance: -; v_gene: TRBV20-1; d_gene: TRBD1; j_gene: TRBJ2-1
CDR3aa: CASSPTRGITVQYF; CDR3nt: TGTGCCAGCAGCCCCACTAGGGGGATTACGGTGCAGTACTTC; abundance: few; v_gene: TRBV11-2; d_gene: -; j_gene: TRBJ2-5
CDR3aa: CASRFPHQVFDNEQFF; CDR3nt: TGTGCCAGCAGGTTCCCCCATCAGGTTTTTGACAATGAGCAGTTCTTC; abundance: -; v_gene: TRBV28; d_gene: -; j_gene: TRBJ2-1
CDR3aa: CASSRAGKMDTEAFF; CDR3nt: TGTGCCAGCAGTCGGGCAGGAAAGATGGACACTGAAGCTTTCTTT; abundance: once; v_gene: TRBV12-3/TRBV12-4; d_gene: -; j_gene: TRBJ1-1
CDR3aa: CASPSRTDTQYF; CDR3nt: TGTGCCAGCCCATCTCGCACAGATACGCAGTATTTT; abundance: few; v_gene: TRBV27; d_gene: -; j_gene: TRBJ2-3
CDR3aa: CSARDPVGHREFTNEKLFF; CDR3nt: TGCAGTGCTAGAGATCCAGTAGGGCACAGGGAATTTACTAATGAAAAACTGTTTTTT; abundance: -; v_gene: TRBV20-1; d_gene: -; j_gene: TRBJ1-4
CDR3aa: CSVEQLSGGAYEQYF; CDR3nt: TGCAGCGTTGAGCAACTAAGCGGGGGGGCCTACGAGCAGTACTTC; abundance: -; v_gene: TRBV29-1; d_gene: TRBD2; j_gene: TRBJ2-7
CDR3aa: CASSLSFRTEAFF; CDR3nt: TGTGCCAGCAGTTTGTCATTCAGGACTGAAGCTTTCTTT; abundance: -; v_gene: TRBV28; d_gene: -; j_gene: TRBJ1-1
CDR3aa: CASSSSPGLAGGPPDTQYF; CDR3nt: TGTGCCAGCAGTTCCTCTCCGGGACTAGCGGGGGGGCCGCCAGATACGCAGTATTTT; abundance: -; v_gene: TRBV6-5; d_gene: TRBD2; j_gene: TRBJ2-3
CDR3aa: CASSYSTGSFSHEQYF; CDR3nt: TGTGCCAGCAGTTACTCGACAGGGTCGTTTTCACACGAGCAGTACTTC; abundance: -; v_gene: TRBV6-5; d_gene: TRBD1; j_gene: TRBJ2-7
CDR3aa: CSARDLFGSNHNEQFF; CDR3nt: TGCAGTGCTAGAGATCTTTTTGGTAGTAACCACAATGAGCAGTTCTTC; abundance: -; v_gene: TRBV20-1; d_gene: -; j_gene: TRBJ2-1
CDR3aa: CASSIASERGYTF; CDR3nt: TGTGCCAGCAGTATCGCGTCCGAACGGGGCTACACCTTC; abundance: -; v_gene: TRBV25-1; d_gene: -; j_gene: TRBJ1-2
CDR3aa: CSVGTGPSYEQYF; CDR3nt: TGCAGCGTGGGGACAGGGCCTTCCTACGAGCAGTACTTC; abundance: -; v_gene: TRBV29-1; d_gene: TRBD1; j_gene: TRBJ2-7
CDR3aa: CASSPQLAGQETQYF; CDR3nt: TGTGCCAGCTCACCCCAACTAGCGGGGCAAGAGACCCAGTACTTC; abundance: once; v_gene: TRBV18; d_gene: TRBD2; j_gene: TRBJ2-5
CDR3aa: CASSLLTDNQPQHF; CDR3nt: TGTGCCAGCAGCTTATTAACTGACAATCAGCCCCAGCATTTT; abundance: few; v_gene: TRBV7-8; d_gene: -; j_gene: TRBJ1-5
CDR3aa: CASSSPDLFYEQYF; CDR3nt: TGTGCCAGCAGCTCCCCGGACTTGTTCTACGAGCAGTACTTC; abundance: -; v_gene: TRBV7-2; d_gene: -; j_gene: TRBJ2-7
CDR3aa: CAISDSTGGHYNEQFF; CDR3nt: TGTGCCATCAGTGATTCGACAGGGGGCCATTACAATGAGCAGTTCTTC; abundance: few; v_gene: TRBV10-3; d_gene: TRBD1; j_gene: TRBJ2-1
CDR3aa: CASSLMWPPLSTDTQYF; CDR3nt: TGTGCCAGCAGCTTAATGTGGCCACCCCTTAGCACAGATACGCAGTATTTT; abundance: few; v_gene: TRBV13; d_gene: -; j_gene: TRBJ2-3
CDR3aa: CSVGERNEQFF; CDR3nt: TGCAGCGTTGGTGAGCGCAATGAGCAGTTCTTC; abundance: -; v_gene: TRBV29-1; d_gene: -; j_gene: TRBJ2-1
CDR3aa: CSVVGNEKLFF; CDR3nt: TGCAGCGTTGTCGGTAATGAAAAACTGTTTTTT; abundance: -; v_gene: TRBV29-1; d_gene: -; j_gene: TRBJ1-4
CDR3aa: CASSLFKDSNQPQHF; CDR3nt: TGTGCCAGCAGTTTATTCAAGGATAGCAATCAGCCCCAGCATTTT; abundance: -; v_gene: TRBV27; d_gene: -; j_gene: TRBJ1-5
CDR3aa: CASSPGTAPRGGYTF; CDR3nt: TGTGCCAGCAGCCCCGGGACAGCCCCACGCGGTGGCTACACCTTC; abundance: -; v_gene: TRBV13; d_gene: TRBD1; j_gene: TRBJ1-2
CDR3aa: CTSSNPGTSDTQYF; CDR3nt: TGTACCAGCAGTAACCCCGGAACATCCGATACGCAGTATTTT; abundance: -; v_gene: TRBV6-2/TRBV6-3; d_gene: -; j_gene: TRBJ2-3
CDR3aa: CASSAGVGGVKETQYF; CDR3nt: TGTGCCAGCAGCGCCGGTGTTGGAGGGGTCAAGGAGACCCAGTACTTC; abundance: -; v_gene: TRBV9; d_gene: -; j_gene: TRBJ2-5
CDR3aa: CASSSKDRASNTDTQYF; CDR3nt: TGTGCCAGCAGTTCCAAGGACAGGGCCTCTAACACAGATACGCAGTATTTT; abundance: few; v_gene: TRBV28; d_gene: TRBD1; j_gene: TRBJ2-3
CDR3aa: CATSEGTGGETQYF; CDR3nt: TGTGCCACCAGTGAGGGGACAGGGGGAGAGACCCAGTACTTC; abundance: few; v_gene: TRBV24-1; d_gene: TRBD1; j_gene: TRBJ2-5
CDR3aa: CASLVGGEAYEQYF; CDR3nt: TGTGCCAGCCTCGTAGGGGGCGAAGCCTACGAGCAGTACTTC; abundance: -; v_gene: TRBV2; d_gene: TRBD1; j_gene: TRBJ2-7
CDR3aa: CASSLLATGELFF; CDR3nt: TGTGCCAGCAGCTTACTAGCGACCGGGGAGCTGTTTTTT; abundance: -; v_gene: TRBV5-5; d_gene: TRBD2; j_gene: TRBJ2-2
CDR3aa: CSGSGGGTGELFF; CDR3nt: TGCAGTGGTAGCGGGGGAGGTACCGGGGAGCTGTTTTTT; abundance: -; v_gene: TRBV20-1; d_gene: TRBD2; j_gene: TRBJ2-2
CDR3aa: CASSPSDQPQHF; CDR3nt: TGTGCCAGCAGCCCGAGCGATCAGCCCCAGCATTTT; abundance: -; v_gene: TRBV12-3/TRBV12-4; d_gene: -; j_gene: TRBJ1-5
CDR3aa: CASSSKREGPDTGELFF; CDR3nt: TGTGCCAGCAGCTCTAAGCGGGAGGGCCCGGACACCGGGGAGCTGTTTTTT; abundance: -; v_gene: TRBV6-1; d_gene: TRBD2; j_gene: TRBJ2-2